A single sample gave rise to the 13 T cell receptor beta chains below, sequenced in a study of regulatory T cells in long-lasting Graves disease. Time point reported: persistent/refractory GD, antithyroid drugs over 5 years with positive TRAb. After RNA was extracted from PBMCs, the TCR library was made from it. According to the study, TCR beta libraries were built with iRepertoire HTBI primers and CDR3-region Arm-PCR. TCRdb re-analysed the multiplex PCR reads in MiXCR, keeping a single row per CDR3 protein. The repertoire holds approximately 360,000 distinct CDR3 sequences, with 20% to 25% as singletons. The sequenced sample was peripheral blood mononuclear cells (PBMCs), obtained when the disease was refractory, from a patient treated with antithyroid drugs. The receptors were sampled from a woman between 40 and 55 years old with Graves disease.

This chain connects TRBV5-1 to TRBJ2-5; 9 bases match TRBD1. Per the germline V gene, CDR1 is SGHRS and CDR2 is YFSETQ. J was trimmed by 5 bases and V by 0 bases; bases with no gene match: 5. This CDR3 region has 15 residues. The CDR3 DNA reads as TGCGCCAGCAGCTTGGACGGGACAGGGCATGAGACCCAGTACTTC. Its translation: CASSLDGTGHETQYF.

This clonotype has more than one count but fewer than ten. This rearrangement joins TRBV6-1 to TRBJ1-2; D unclear. Looked up from germline, CDR1 is MNHNS and CDR2 is SASEGT. The CDR3 sequence is 13 residues long. V lost 10 bases, J lost 5 bases, and 17 bases lay in between. The CDR3 DNA follows: TGTGCCACACACGAGCAGGCGGTATATGGCTACACCTTC. This codes for CATHEQAVYGYTF.

A few counts support this clonotype. This chain links TRBV5-1 with TRBJ2-5; D may be TRBD1 (6 bases). Trimming left V 2 bases short and J 5 bases short, with 16 bases between. The CDR3 has 15 amino acids. The V gene's germline CDR1 is SGHRS and CDR2 YFSETQ. CDR3 sequence (DNA): TGCGCCAGCAGCTTACAGACAGGACGCGAGGAGACCCAGTACTTC. This encodes CASSLQTGREETQYF.

To note about this clonotype: A junction end diverges from the germline sequence, so it may reflect a read error. V gene TRBV9 combines with J gene TRBJ2-2, with TRBD2 as a possible D gene (5 bases). CDR1 and CDR2 (germline): SGDLS, YYNGEE. The CDR3 loop spans 13 amino acids. CDR3 residues: CASSVVQTGELSF. CDR3 nucleotides: TGTGCCAGCAGCGTAGTACAGACCGGGGAGCTGTCTTTT.

This clonotype came up a few times. This chain joins TRBV20-1 and TRBJ1-1; D is unresolved. With 6 bases removed from V and 0 bases from J, the gap between germline ends came to 11 bases. Per germline, CDR1 DFQATT and CDR2 SNEGSKA (reference sequence). The CDR3 consists of 13 residues. CDR3 in amino acids: CSAGVYMNTEAFF. The CDR3 DNA reads TGCAGTGCCGGGGTTTACATGAACACTGAAGCTTTCTTT.

This clonotype has at least ten counts. This rearrangement joins TRBV7-3 to TRBJ2-2; TRBD2 matches 8 bases. From germline, CDR1 is SGHTA and CDR2 FQGTGA. Trimming at V came to 5 bases and at J to 7 bases, leaving 9 bases not matched to a gene. This CDR3 comprises 15 residues. The CDR3 loop reads CASSPRGGRNGELFF. The CDR3 DNA sequence: TGTGCCAGCAGCCCCCGGGGGGGAAGAAACGGGGAGCTGTTTTTT.

About this clonotype: A much larger clone lies one base from this, so it may be a read error. V gene TRBV28 combines with J gene TRBJ1-1; 7 bases agree with TRBD1. The CDR3 is 15 amino acids. In germline, CDR1 is MDHEN, CDR2 SYDVKM. Here the CDR3 reads CTSSSDTTGSTEAFF. For the CDR3, the DNA is TGTACCAGCAGTTCCGACACGACAGGGTCTACCGAAGCTTTCTTT.

This clonotype has only a few counts. This CDR3 is CASSLAGLADNSYEQYF. The CDR3 DNA is TGTGCCAGCAGCTTGGCGGGTCTAGCGGATAACTCCTACGAGCAGTACTTC. The chain has TRBV5-5 and TRBJ2-7; TRBD2 matches 7 bases. This CDR3 is 17 amino acids long. The ends lost 0 bases at V and 0 bases at J; junction bases unmatched: 9. Germline CDR1 reads SGHKS; CDR2 reads YYEKEE (reference sequence).

A few counts support this clonotype. In nucleotides, the CDR3 is TGTGCCAGCAGTGTTTACTCCGTTTATAATTCACCCCTCCACTTT. The encoded protein is CASSVYSVYNSPLHF. This chain connects TRBV6-1 to TRBJ1-6; no definite D call. CDR1 is MNHNS, CDR2 SASEGT, per germline. CDR3 size: 15 residues. Trimming removed 4 bases at V and 4 bases at J, with 11 bases between.

The chain couples TRBV19 to TRBJ2-2; D is possibly TRBD1 (6 bases). With 0 bases removed from V and 6 bases from J, the gap between germline ends came to 11 bases. This CDR3 spans 15 amino acids. Germline lookup yields CDR1 LNHDA and CDR2 SQIVND (reference sequence). The CDR3 coding sequence is TGTGCCAGTAGTATAGAATGGGGGCCGGCCGGGGAGCTGTTTTTT. Residues: CASSIEWGPAGELFF.

Here the CDR3 reads CATSDSRTGVVGELFF. CDR3 nucleotides: TGTGCCACCAGTGATTCAAGGACAGGGGTGGTCGGGGAGCTGTTTTTT. The chain joins TRBV24-1 to TRBJ2-2, with 9 nucleotides matching TRBD1. J lost 7 bases, V lost 2 bases, and 7 bases had no gene match. This CDR3 is 16 amino acids long. Germline V lookup: CDR1 KGHDR, CDR2 SFDVKD.

The chain recombines TRBV14 with TRBJ2-2, with D hard to call. CDR1 SGHDN and CDR2 FVKESK come from the germline V gene. CDR3 size: 16 residues. V lost 4 bases to trimming and J lost 3 bases, with 15 bases between them. In nucleotides, the CDR3 is TGTGCCAGCAGCCCTCGAGTAGGCACCTACACCGGGGAGCTGTTTTTT. Residues: CASSPRVGTYTGELFF.

The chain joins TRBV28 to TRBJ2-1, with D tentatively TRBD2 (5 bases). This CDR3 comprises 16 residues. CDR1 MDHEN and CDR2 SYDVKM come from the germline V gene. Deletions cut 3 bases from V and 9 bases from J, with 21 bases between. CDR3 coding DNA: TGTGCCAGCAGTTTGTGGGTCGCGCAGGCCCGGGGTGAGCAGTTCTTC. It encodes CASSLWVAQARGEQFF.